One and the same sample provided the 24 T cell receptor beta chains below, sequenced in a study of T cells after yellow fever vaccination. TCRdb re-analysed the 5' RACE reads in MiXCR, keeping a single row per CDR3 protein. The sample carries 250,000 to 350,000 distinct CDR3 sequences, 6.8% recorded once. Material: PBMCs, obtained about 41 days after the first yellow fever vaccination. The receptor source for this set is a man aged 18-30 years who received the YFV17D yellow fever vaccine.

This chain's CDR3 is CSVGGSEVSLTDTQYF. The CDR3 region has the DNA TGCAGCGTTGGGGGAAGTGAGGTTTCCCTCACAGATACGCAGTATTTT. The chain is built from TRBV29-1 and TRBJ2-3; D call uncertain. CDR1 is SQVTM, CDR2 ANQGSEA, per germline. Deletions cut 4 bases from V and 2 bases from J, with 19 bases between. The CDR3 runs 16 residues.

Ten or more counts support this clonotype. V and J are TRBV12-3 or TRBV12-4 and TRBJ2-7, with 10 bases aligning to TRBD1. This CDR3 contains 15 residues. The J segment lost 7 bases and the V segment lost 6 bases, leaving 12 bases of the junction unmatched. The CDR3 loop is CASSLGTGAHREQYF. The CDR3 DNA sequence: TGTGCCAGCAGCCTGGGGACAGGGGCCCACCGGGAGCAGTACTTC.

V is TRBV20-1 and J is TRBJ2-2; D gene uncertain. V was trimmed by 3 bases and J by 0 bases, leaving 8 bases between them. The CDR3 is 14 amino acids. Germline CDR1 reads DFQATT; CDR2 reads SNEGSKA (reference sequence). This CDR3 is CSASWTSNTGELFF. The CDR3 nucleotides read TGCAGTGCTAGTTGGACCTCGAACACCGGGGAGCTGTTTTTT.

This clonotype was seen a handful of times. The V gene is TRBV10-3, the J gene TRBJ1-5; D not resolved. Germline CDR1 reads ENHRY; CDR2 reads SYGVKD. This CDR3 comprises 13 residues. V lost 4 bases to trimming and J lost 6 bases, with 10 bases between them. The CDR3 DNA reads TGTGCCATCAGTGGCCAGGCTACTCAGCCCCAGCATTTT. Translated, it gives CAISGQATQPQHF.

This clonotype was seen only a few times. The CDR3 sequence is CASSPPGTTVREQFF. The CDR3 coding sequence is TGTGCCAGCAGCCCCCCCGGGACAACCGTTCGTGAGCAGTTCTTC. This sequence joins TRBV7-2 and TRBJ2-1, with D possibly TRBD1 on 6 matching bases. V lost 5 bases, J lost 9 bases, and 20 bases lay in between. This CDR3 region has 15 residues. In germline, CDR1 is SGHTA, CDR2 FQGNSA.

This clonotype was found many times. The rearrangement joins TRBV5-5 to TRBJ1-6; D is uncertain. Trimming removed 4 bases from V and 4 bases from J, with 9 bases in between. The CDR3 runs to 14 residues. In germline, CDR1 is SGHKS, CDR2 YYEKEE (reference sequence). DNA of the CDR3: TGTGCCAGCAGCAGGACGGGTTATAATTCACCCCTCCACTTT. Translated: CASSRTGYNSPLHF.

This clonotype was picked up many times. Written as DNA, the CDR3 is TGTGCCAGCAGTTTACGATATCGTGGAGATCAGCCCCAGCATTTT. Translated, it gives CASSLRYRGDQPQHF. V and J are TRBV27 and TRBJ1-5; D call uncertain. Between the trimmed V and J ends, which lost 2 bases and 5 bases, there was a span of 13 bases. The CDR3 loop spans 15 amino acids. Germline V CDR1 and CDR2: MNHEY, SMNVEV (reference sequence).

The chain carries TRBV7-9 and TRBJ2-3; D remains unclear. Germline V gives CDR1 SEHNR, CDR2 FQNEAQ (reference sequence). V was clipped by 5 bases and J by 7 bases, with 19 bases between them. The length of the CDR3 is 15 residues. CDR3 nucleotide sequence: TGTGCCAGCAGCCCCTCCGAGTCAGCCATCTATACGCAGTATTTT. Its translation: CASSPSESAIYTQYF. The full variable domain, completed using reference TRBV7-9 and TRBJ2-3, is DTGVSQNPRHKITKRGQNVTFRCDPISEHNRLYWYRQTLGQGPEFLTYFQNEAQLEKSRLLSDRFSAERPKGSFSTLEIQRTEQGDSAMYLCASSPSESAIYTQYFGPGTRLTVL.

V is TRBV2 and J is TRBJ2-2, with D hard to call. The germline CDR1 and CDR2 sequences are SNHLY and FYNNEI. Trimming took off 3 bases at V and 5 bases at J, with 4 bases between the two ends. The CDR3 extends over 12 amino acids. In DNA, the CDR3 is TGTGCCAGCAGTGACTTTACCGGGGAGCTGTTTTTT. As protein: CASSDFTGELFF.

A note on this clonotype: A clone one base away is much larger, so this may be a read error. The chain recombines TRBV5-1 with TRBJ2-3, with D possibly being TRBD1 or TRBD2 (5 bases each). This CDR3 is built from 15 residues. CDR1 and CDR2 (germline): SGHRS, YFSETQ. V was trimmed by 0 bases and J by 5 bases, leaving 13 bases between them. The CDR3 protein is CASSLVGTSRDTQYF. In DNA, the CDR3 is TGCGCCAGCAGCTTGGTAGGGACCTCCAGAGATACGCAGTATTTT.

The V gene is TRBV7-3, the J gene TRBJ1-2; TRBD1 is a possible D gene (6 bases). Germline V gene lookup returns CDR1 SGHTA and CDR2 FQGTGA. Trimming pared 5 bases from V and 6 bases from J, leaving 10 bases between. This CDR3 has 12 amino acids. The CDR3 sequence: CASSANRDGYTF. CDR3 sequence (DNA): TGTGCCAGCAGCGCAAACAGGGATGGCTACACCTTC.

In its sample, this clonotype was seen a few times. The CDR3 DNA reads as TGTGCCAGCAGCTTGAAGCGCCGTGGCACCGGGGAGCTGTTTTTT. This codes for CASSLKRRGTGELFF. V gene TRBV5-4 combines with J gene TRBJ2-2; D call uncertain. V was clipped by 1 base and J by 4 bases, with 11 bases between them. This CDR3 region has 15 residues. CDR1 is SGHNT, CDR2 YYREEE, per germline (reference sequence).

This clonotype came up a few times. The chain recombines TRBV7-8 with TRBJ2-1; 9 bases match TRBD2. V was pared by 1 base and J by 3 bases, with 7 bases of the junction left unmatched. CDR1 is SGHVS and CDR2 is FQNEAQ in the germline V gene. The CDR3 is made up of 17 amino acids. Here the CDR3 reads CASSLVSSGTFYNEQFF. In DNA, the CDR3 is TGTGCCAGCAGCTTAGTCTCTAGCGGGACATTCTACAATGAGCAGTTCTTC.

CDR3 nucleotide sequence: TGCGCCAGCAGCCCTGACAGGCATGAGCAGTTCTTC. Amino acids: CASSPDRHEQFF. The chain joins TRBV5-1 to TRBJ2-1; D may be TRBD1 (6 bases). The germline V gene has CDR1 SGHRS and CDR2 YFSETQ. This CDR3 has 12 amino acids. Trimming left V 4 bases short and J 8 bases short, with 10 bases between.

The chain carries TRBV12-3 or TRBV12-4 and TRBJ2-1; 10 nucleotides match TRBD2. The CDR3 is 15 residues long. The trim removed 6 bases at V and 7 bases at J, leaving 9 bases unmatched. The CDR3 sequence is CASRSNPGLANEQFF. The CDR3 nucleotides read TGTGCCAGCAGATCCAATCCGGGACTAGCGAATGAGCAGTTCTTC.

V usage is TRBV9 and J usage is TRBJ2-3; no reliable D call. The V gene's germline CDR1 is SGDLS and CDR2 YYNGEE. The CDR3 is made up of 15 amino acids. V lost 0 bases to trimming and J lost 2 bases, with 10 bases between them. CDR3 bases: TGTGCCAGCAGCGTAGCCGGTCGGGCCACAGATACGCAGTATTTT. Protein sequence: CASSVAGRATDTQYF.

This clonotype was counted between two and nine times. The gene calls are TRBV20-1 and TRBJ1-2; D perhaps matches TRBD1 (5 bases). V dropped 3 bases and J dropped 5 bases, with 19 bases sitting between them. This CDR3 has 15 amino acids. The germline V gene encodes CDR1 DFQATT and CDR2 SNEGSKA (reference sequence). DNA of the CDR3: TGCAGTGCTAGGGAGTGGAGGGGAAACACTTATGGCTACACCTTC. Translation gives CSAREWRGNTYGYTF.

This clonotype occurred a few times. The chain links TRBV28 to TRBJ2-5; 9 positions agree with TRBD1. The CDR3 has 15 amino acids. Germline CDR1 and CDR2: MDHEN and SYDVKM. Germline trimming cut 5 bases from V and 2 bases from J; bases unmatched to any gene: 6. As DNA, the CDR3 is TGTGCCAGCAGTCAGGGGACAGGGCCTCAAGAGACCCAGTACTTC. Its protein is CASSQGTGPQETQYF.

This clonotype was counted only a few times. The chain is built from TRBV6-2 or TRBV6-3 and TRBJ2-5; perhaps TRBD1 as D (5 bases). CDR1 and CDR2 (germline): MNHEY, SVGEGT. This CDR3 comprises 13 residues. Trimming took off 7 bases at V and 6 bases at J, with 15 bases between the two ends. CDR3 sequence: CASIPRGGKTQYF. The CDR3 nucleotides are TGTGCCAGCATCCCTAGGGGTGGGAAGACCCAGTACTTC.

This clonotype was seen more than once but under ten times. The chain recombines TRBV20-1 with TRBJ2-5, with D unclear. The CDR3 has 15 amino acids. V gave up 1 base and J gave up 1 base, with 13 bases separating them. Germline V gene sequence: CDR1 DFQATT, CDR2 SNEGSKA (reference sequence). The CDR3 bases are TGCAGTGCTAGAGTATCGGGCTCCCCCCAAGAGACCCAGTACTTC. It yields the protein CSARVSGSPQETQYF.

This clonotype was picked up many times. A read error may produce the germline difference seen at one junction end. The chain employs TRBV7-7 and TRBJ2-1, with 7 bases fitting TRBD2. Per germline, CDR1 SSHAT and CDR2 FNYEAQ (reference sequence). The CDR3 is 15 residues long. CDR3 residues: CASSLGASGDNEQFF. The CDR3 nucleotides read TGTGCTAGCAGCTTAGGTGCTAGCGGAGACAATGAGCAGTTCTTC.

This clonotype was counted only a few times. The chain has TRBV5-5 and TRBJ2-7; no firm D call. Germline V gene data show CDR1 as SGHKS and CDR2 as YYEKEE (reference sequence). The germline V and J ends were trimmed by 2 bases and 2 bases, with 14 bases remaining between them. The CDR3 is made up of 15 amino acids. The CDR3 here is CASSLISSSTYEQYF. CDR3 coding DNA: TGTGCCAGCAGCTTAATCTCCAGCAGTACCTACGAGCAGTACTTC. Full variable domain (missing parts from reference TRBV5-5 and TRBJ2-7): DAGVTQSPTHLIKTRGQQVTLRCSPISGHKSVSWYQQVLGQGPQFIFQYYEKEERGRGNFPDRFSARQFPNYSSELNVNALLLGDSALYLCASSLISSSTYEQYFGPGTRLTVT.

This clonotype has ten or more counts. The chain has TRBV7-2 and TRBJ2-1; 10 bases line up with TRBD2. The V gene's germline CDR1 is SGHTA and CDR2 FQGNSA. Trimming at V came to 2 bases and at J to 1 base, leaving 11 bases not matched to a gene. The CDR3 has 19 amino acids. The CDR3 nucleotides are TGTGCCAGCAGCTTATTCGCTAGCGGGGGCGCTTTTTCCTACAATGAGCAGTTCTTC. Protein sequence: CASSLFASGGAFSYNEQFF. The full variable domain, in which reference TRBV7-2 and TRBJ2-1 provide the parts outside the CDR3, is GAGVSQSPSNKVTEKGKDVELRCDPISGHTALYWYRQSLGQGLEFLIYFQGNSAPDKSGLPSDRFSAERTGGSVSTLTIQRTQQEDSAVYLCASSLFASGGAFSYNEQFFGPGTRLTVL.

The table lists this clonotype with a few counts. V and J are TRBV24-1 and TRBJ1-1; 7 bases match TRBD1. The V gene's germline CDR1 is KGHDR and CDR2 SFDVKD. This CDR3 has 16 amino acids. J was trimmed by 5 bases and V by 4 bases; bases with no gene match: 12. The DNA for the CDR3 is TGTGCCACCAGTGACGTCGGGACAGCCGAGGCGACTGAAGCTTTCTTT. Its translation: CATSDVGTAEATEAFF.